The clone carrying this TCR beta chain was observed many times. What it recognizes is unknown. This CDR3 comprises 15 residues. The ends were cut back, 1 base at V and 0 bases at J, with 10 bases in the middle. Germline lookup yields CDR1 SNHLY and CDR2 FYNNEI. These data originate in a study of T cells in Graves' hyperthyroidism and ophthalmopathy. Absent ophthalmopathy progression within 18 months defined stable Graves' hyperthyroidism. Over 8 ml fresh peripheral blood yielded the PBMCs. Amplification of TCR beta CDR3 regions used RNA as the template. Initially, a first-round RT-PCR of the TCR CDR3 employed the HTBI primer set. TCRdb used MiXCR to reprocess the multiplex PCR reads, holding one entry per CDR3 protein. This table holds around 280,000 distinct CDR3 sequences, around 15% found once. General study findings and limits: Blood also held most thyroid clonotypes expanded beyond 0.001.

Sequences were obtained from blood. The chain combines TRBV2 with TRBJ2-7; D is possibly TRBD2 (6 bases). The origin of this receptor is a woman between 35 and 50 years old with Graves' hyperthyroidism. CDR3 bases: TGTGCCAGCAGTGAAGGTAGCGGCCGCTCCTACGAGCAGTACTTC. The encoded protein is CASSEGSGRSYEQYF.